The clone carrying this TCR beta chain has ten or more counts. The sample belongs to a study of response to subunit inactivated influenza vaccine. The V gene end was trimmed by 2 bases and the J gene end by 0 bases; junction bases not matched to a gene: 3. CDR3 length: 16 residues. Germline V gives CDR1 MNHEY, CDR2 SVGEGT. One entry per CDR3 protein results from TCRdb running MiXCR on the RT-PCR reads. The sample records about 480,000 distinct CDR3 sequences, approximately 11% being singletons. The chain recombines TRBV6-2 or TRBV6-3 with TRBJ2-2; 7 positions agree with TRBD2. The clonotype comes from a man between 45 and 60 years old who received an inactivated influenza vaccine. The specimen comprised PBMCs from blood, sampled 45 days after vaccination. This CDR3 is CASSYGRGPNTGELFF. CDR3 DNA sequence: TGTGCCAGCAGTTACGGGAGGGGTCCGAACACCGGGGAGCTGTTTTTT.